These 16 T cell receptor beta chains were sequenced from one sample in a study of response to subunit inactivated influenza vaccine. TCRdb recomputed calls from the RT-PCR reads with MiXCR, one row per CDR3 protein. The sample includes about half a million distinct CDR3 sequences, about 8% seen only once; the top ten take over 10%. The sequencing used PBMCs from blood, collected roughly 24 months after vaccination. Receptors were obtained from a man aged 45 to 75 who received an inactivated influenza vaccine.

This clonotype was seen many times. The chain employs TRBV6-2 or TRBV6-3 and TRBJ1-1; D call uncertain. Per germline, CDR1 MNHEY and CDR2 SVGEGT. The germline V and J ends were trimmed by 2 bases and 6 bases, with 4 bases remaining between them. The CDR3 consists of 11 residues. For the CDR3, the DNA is TGTGCCAGCAGTTACCCTTCTGAAGCTTTCTTT. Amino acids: CASSYPSEAFF.

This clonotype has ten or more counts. As DNA, the CDR3 is TGTGCCACCAGCAGACCCTCGGAGGGGGGTTCGGCGAAACTGTTTTTT. It encodes CATSRPSEGGSAKLFF. V usage is TRBV15 and J usage is TRBJ1-4; tentative D call: TRBD1 (6 bases). The germline V gene has CDR1 LNHNV and CDR2 YYDKDF (reference sequence). V was cut by 2 bases and J by 11 bases, with 21 bases left in between. The CDR3 has 16 residues.

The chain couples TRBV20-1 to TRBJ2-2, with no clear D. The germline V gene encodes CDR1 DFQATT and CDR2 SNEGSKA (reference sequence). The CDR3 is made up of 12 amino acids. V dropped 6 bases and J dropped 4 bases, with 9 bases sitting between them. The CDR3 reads CSALMATGELFF. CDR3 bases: TGCAGTGCGCTGATGGCCACCGGGGAGCTGTTTTTT.

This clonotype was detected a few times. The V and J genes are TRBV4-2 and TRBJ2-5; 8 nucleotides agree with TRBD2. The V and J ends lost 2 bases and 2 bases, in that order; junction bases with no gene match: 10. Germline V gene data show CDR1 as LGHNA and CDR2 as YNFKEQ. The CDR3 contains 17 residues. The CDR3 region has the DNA TGTGCCAGCAGCCAAATCGCGGGGGGATGGCGTCAAGAGACCCAGTACTTC. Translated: CASSQIAGGWRQETQYF.

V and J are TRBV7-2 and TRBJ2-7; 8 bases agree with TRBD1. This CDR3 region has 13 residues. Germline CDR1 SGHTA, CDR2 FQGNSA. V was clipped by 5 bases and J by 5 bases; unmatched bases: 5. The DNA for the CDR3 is TGTGCCAGCAGCCGGACAGGGAACGACGAGCAGTACTTC. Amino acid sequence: CASSRTGNDEQYF.

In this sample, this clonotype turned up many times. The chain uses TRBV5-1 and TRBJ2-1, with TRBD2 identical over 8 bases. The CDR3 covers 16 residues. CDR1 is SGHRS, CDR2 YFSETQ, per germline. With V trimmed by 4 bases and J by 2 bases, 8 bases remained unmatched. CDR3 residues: CASSPRGAGAYNEQFF. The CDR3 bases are TGCGCCAGCAGCCCCCGAGGAGCGGGAGCCTACAATGAGCAGTTCTTC.

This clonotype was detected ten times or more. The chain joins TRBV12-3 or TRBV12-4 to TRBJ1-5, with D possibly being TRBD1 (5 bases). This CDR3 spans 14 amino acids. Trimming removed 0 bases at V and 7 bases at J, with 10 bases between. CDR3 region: CASSLALGEQPQHF. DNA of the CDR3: TGTGCCAGCAGTTTAGCGCTGGGGGAACAGCCCCAGCATTTT.

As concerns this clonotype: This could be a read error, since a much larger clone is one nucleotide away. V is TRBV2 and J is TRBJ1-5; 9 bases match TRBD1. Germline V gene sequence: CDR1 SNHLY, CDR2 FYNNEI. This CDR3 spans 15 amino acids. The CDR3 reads CAGSLGQGRNQPQHF. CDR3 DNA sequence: TGTGCCGGCAGCCTGGGACAGGGTCGCAATCAGCCCCAGCATTTT.

The CDR3 region has the DNA TGTGCCAGCAGTGAGTCACTCAGGGGGTTGAATGAGCAGTTCTTC. Protein product: CASSESLRGLNEQFF. The chain has TRBV6-2 or TRBV6-3 and TRBJ2-1, with TRBD1 identical over 7 bases. The trim removed 5 bases at V and 7 bases at J, leaving 11 bases unmatched. Per the germline V gene, CDR1 is MNHEY and CDR2 is SVGEGT. This CDR3 has 15 residues.

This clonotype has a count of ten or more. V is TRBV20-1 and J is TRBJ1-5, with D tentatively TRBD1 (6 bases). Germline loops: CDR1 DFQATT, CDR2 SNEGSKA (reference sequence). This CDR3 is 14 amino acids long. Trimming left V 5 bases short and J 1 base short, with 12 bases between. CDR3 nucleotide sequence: TGCAGTGCTGCCAAGGGGGGCAGCAATCAGCCCCAGCATTTT. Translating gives CSAAKGGSNQPQHF.

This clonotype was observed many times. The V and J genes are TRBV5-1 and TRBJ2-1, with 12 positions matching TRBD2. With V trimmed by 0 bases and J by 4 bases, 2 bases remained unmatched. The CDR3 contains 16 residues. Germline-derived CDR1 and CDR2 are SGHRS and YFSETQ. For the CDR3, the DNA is TGCGCCAGCAGCTTGGTCCTAGCGGGGGGGTACAATGAGCAGTTCTTC. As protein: CASSLVLAGGYNEQFF.

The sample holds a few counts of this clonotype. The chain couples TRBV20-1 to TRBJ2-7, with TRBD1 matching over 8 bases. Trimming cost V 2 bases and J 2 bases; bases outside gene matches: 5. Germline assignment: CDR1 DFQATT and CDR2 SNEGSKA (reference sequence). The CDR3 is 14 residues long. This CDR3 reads CSARPPGGPYEQYF. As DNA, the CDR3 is TGCAGTGCTAGACCGCCAGGGGGCCCCTACGAGCAGTACTTC.

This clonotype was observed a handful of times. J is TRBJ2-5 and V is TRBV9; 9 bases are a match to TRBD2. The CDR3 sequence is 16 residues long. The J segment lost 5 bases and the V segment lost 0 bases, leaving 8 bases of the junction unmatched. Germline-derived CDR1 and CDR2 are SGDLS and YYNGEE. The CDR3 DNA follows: TGTGCCAGCAGCGTAGGATCTAGCGGGGTTGCGGAGACCCAGTACTTC. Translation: CASSVGSSGVAETQYF.

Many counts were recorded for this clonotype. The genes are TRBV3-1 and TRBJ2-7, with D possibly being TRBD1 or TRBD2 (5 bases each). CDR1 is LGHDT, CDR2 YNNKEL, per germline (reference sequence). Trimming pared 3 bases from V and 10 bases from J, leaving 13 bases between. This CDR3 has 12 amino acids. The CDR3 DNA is TGTGCCAGCAGCCAGGCAGGGACGGGCCAGTACTTC. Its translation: CASSQAGTGQYF.

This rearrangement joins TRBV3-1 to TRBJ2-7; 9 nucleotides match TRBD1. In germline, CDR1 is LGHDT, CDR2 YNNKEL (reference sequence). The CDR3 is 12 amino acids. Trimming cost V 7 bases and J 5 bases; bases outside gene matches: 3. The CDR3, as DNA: TGTGCCAGCACGAGACAGGGGGACGAGCAGTACTTC. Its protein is CASTRQGDEQYF.

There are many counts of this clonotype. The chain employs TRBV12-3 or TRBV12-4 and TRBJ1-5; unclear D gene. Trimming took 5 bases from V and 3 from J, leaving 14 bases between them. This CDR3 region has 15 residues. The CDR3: CASSPDPNSNQPQHF. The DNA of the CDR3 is TGTGCCAGCAGTCCGGACCCTAACTCCAATCAGCCCCAGCATTTT.